Below are 5 T cell receptor beta chains sequenced from a single sample in a study of shared clonotypes between healthy human individuals. The naive CD8 population came from CD45RO-negative cells selected for CCR7, without terminally differentiated effector memory CD45RA+ cells. Repertoires were generated with immunoSEQ multiplex PCR, while TCRdb's copy carries only in-frame clones and drops some. The sample lists about 580,000 clones, 98% occurring once. Sequencing input: naive CD8+ T cells sorted from blood. The receptor source for this set is a young man in good health.

The chain is built from TRBV27 and TRBJ2-1, with D maybe TRBD2 (6 bases). CDR3 size: 16 residues. V was shortened by 1 base and J by 2 bases, with 12 bases between the two germline ends. Germline CDR1 reads MNHEY; CDR2 reads SMNVEV (reference sequence). CDR3 loop: CASSLYGGITYNEQFF. The CDR3 coding sequence is TGTGCCAGCAGTTTATATGGCGGGATCACCTACAATGAGCAGTTCTTC.

The chain employs TRBV11-2 and TRBJ1-1; D not resolved. The germline V gene has CDR1 SGHAT and CDR2 FQNNGV. Trimming shortened V by 3 bases and J by 4 bases, and 9 bases separated the two germline ends. The CDR3 spans 13 residues. The CDR3 DNA reads as TGTGCCAGCAGCTTCCCGGGCATCACTGAAGCTTTCTTT. It yields the protein CASSFPGITEAFF.

This sequence joins TRBV27 and TRBJ2-2, with TRBD2 identical over 7 bases. Germline CDR1 and CDR2: MNHEY and SMNVEV (reference sequence). Trimming took 6 bases from V and 6 from J; bases not matched to a gene: 7. This CDR3 contains 14 residues. The CDR3 coding sequence is TGTGCCAGCAGCCCGGGGGGTTGGCCCGGGGAGCTGTTTTTT. Its translation is CASSPGGWPGELFF.

The chain combines TRBV4-1 with TRBJ2-1, with D possibly being TRBD1 (6 bases). The V and J ends lost 4 bases and 4 bases respectively, with 14 bases between them. CDR1 is MGHRA, CDR2 YSYEKL, per germline. The CDR3 runs 15 residues. CDR3 residues: CASSLEEGEYNEQFF. DNA for the CDR3: TGCGCCAGCAGCCTTGAAGAGGGGGAGTACAATGAGCAGTTCTTC.

The rearrangement links TRBV4-1 to TRBJ1-1; TRBD1 is a possible D gene (6 bases). The V and J ends lost 0 bases and 0 bases respectively, with 8 bases between them. This CDR3 contains 15 residues. The germline V gene encodes CDR1 MGHRA and CDR2 YSYEKL. The CDR3 DNA reads TGCGCCAGCAGCCAAGATTCAGGGGTGAACACTGAAGCTTTCTTT. Its protein is CASSQDSGVNTEAFF.